This T cell receptor (beta chain) was found in a study of human T cells and chemical hapten exposure. Overall study results and limits: There was no change with DPC sensitization in TCRs above 1 in 1000 frequency. PT1 expanded TCR counts and patch test score correlated positively.

V was clipped by 4 bases and J by 1 base, with 17 bases between them. The CDR3 spans 17 residues. Unique molecular identifiers were attached to individual cDNA molecules within the library. TCRdb re-called the RACE reads through MiXCR, storing one row per CDR3 protein. The table shows about 350,000 distinct CDR3 sequences, with over 6% occurring only once. This clonotype was seen more than once but under ten times. Its antigen is still unknown. Time point defined: patch test 2, 6 weeks after DPC sensitization. The treatment: therapeutic diphenylcyclopropenone sensitization with weekly scalp DPC. Donation of samples came from alopecia patients who were 18 to 70 years old and suitable for DPC.

This clonotype was sampled from a woman aged 18-29 years with alopecia areata. Some clones in this sample may be carry-over from other donors' samples. The V and J genes are TRBV12-3 or TRBV12-4 and TRBJ2-1, with a possible D match to TRBD1 (5 bases). The starting material was whole blood, obtained in connection with sensitization to the hapten diphenylcyclopropenone (DPC). The CDR3 sequence is CASSSLDTTRSYNEQFF. The CDR3, as DNA: TGTGCCAGCAGTTCCCTGGACACTACGAGGTCCTACAATGAGCAGTTCTTC.